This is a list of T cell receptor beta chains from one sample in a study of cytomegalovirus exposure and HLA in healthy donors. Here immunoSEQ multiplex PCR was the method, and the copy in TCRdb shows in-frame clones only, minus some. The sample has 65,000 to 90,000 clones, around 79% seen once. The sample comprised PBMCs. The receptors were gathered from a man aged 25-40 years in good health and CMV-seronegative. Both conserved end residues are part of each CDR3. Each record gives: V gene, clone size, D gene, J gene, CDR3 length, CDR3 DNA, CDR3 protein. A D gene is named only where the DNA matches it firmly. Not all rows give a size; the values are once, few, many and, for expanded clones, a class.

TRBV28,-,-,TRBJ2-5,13,TGTGCCACCAGCAGGATTGCCGGAGAGACCCAGTACTTC,CATSRIAGETQYF
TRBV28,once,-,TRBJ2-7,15,TGTGCCAGCAGCCTACCCTCGCCTTTCAGAGGCGAGCAGTACTTC,CASSLPSPFRGEQYF
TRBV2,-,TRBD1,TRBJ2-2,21,TGTGCCAGTACTACACTCAACCGGGACAGGGAACACCGGGGACCTACCGGGGAGCTGTTTTTT,CASTTLNRDREHRGPTGELFF
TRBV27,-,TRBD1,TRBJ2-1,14,TGTGCCAACCCCGGGACAGGGGAGAAAAATGAGCAGTTCTTC,CANPGTGEKNEQFF
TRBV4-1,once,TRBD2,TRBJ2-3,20,TGCGCCAGCAGCCAAGAAGCGGCTAGCGGGGGGCCTCCGATCAGAGATACGCAGTATTTT,CASSQEAASGGPPIRDTQYF
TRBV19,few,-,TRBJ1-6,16,TGTGCCAGTAATCCGGGTGTGCGGATTCATAATTCACCCCTCCACTTT,CASNPGVRIHNSPLHF
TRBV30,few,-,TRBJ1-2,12,TGTGCCTGGAATTTGCGGGTTGATGGCTACACCTTC,CAWNLRVDGYTF
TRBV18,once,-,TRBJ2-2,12,TGTGCCAGCTCCCACTACACCGGGGAGCTGTTTTTT,CASSHYTGELFF
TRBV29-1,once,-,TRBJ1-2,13,TGCAGCGTTGAAGGCGGGGGGAACTATGGCTACACCTTC,CSVEGGGNYGYTF
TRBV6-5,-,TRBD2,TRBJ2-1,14,TGTGCCAGCAGTTACGAGGCGGGGGGGGCTGAGCAGTTCTTC,CASSYEAGGAEQFF
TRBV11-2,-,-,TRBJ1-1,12,TGTGCCAGCAGCTTAGGCGGGGCGCAAACAGACTTT,CASSLGGAQTDF
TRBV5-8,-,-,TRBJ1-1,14,TGTGCCAGCAGCTTGGGCGGGTCGAACACTGAAGCTTTCTTT,CASSLGGSNTEAFF
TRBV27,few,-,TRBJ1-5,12,TGTGCCAGCAGGACGGTGCCAGGTCCCCAGCATTTT,CASRTVPGPQHF
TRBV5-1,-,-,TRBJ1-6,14,TGCGCCAGCAGCTTGGCCAGGGAAGATTCACCCCTCCACTTT,CASSLAREDSPLHF
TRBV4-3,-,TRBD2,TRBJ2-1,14,TGCGCCAGCAGCCAAGTGGGCGGGGGGAATGAGCAGTTCTTC,CASSQVGGGNEQFF
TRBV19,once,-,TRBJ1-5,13,TGTGCCAGTGGAATACCCGGGGAACAGCCCCAGCATTTT,CASGIPGEQPQHF
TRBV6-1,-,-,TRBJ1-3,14,TGTGCCAGCAGTTTTATCACTCCTGGAAACACCATATATTTT,CASSFITPGNTIYF
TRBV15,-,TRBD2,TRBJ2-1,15,TGTGCCACCAGCAGAAAAGCGGGAGCCTACAATGAGCAGTTCTTC,CATSRKAGAYNEQFF
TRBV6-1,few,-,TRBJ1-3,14,TGTGCCAGCAGCGGCGACATCTCTGGAAACACCATATATTTT,CASSGDISGNTIYF
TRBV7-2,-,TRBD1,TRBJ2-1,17,TGTGCCAGCAGCTCCGGGGTAGGGGGCGGGTCCTACAATGAGCAGTTCTTC,CASSSGVGGGSYNEQFF
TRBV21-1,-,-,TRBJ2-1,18,TGTGCCAGCAGCAAGGGAAGAGCGGGAGGAATCTCCTACAATGAGCAGTTCTTC,CASSKGRAGGISYNEQFF
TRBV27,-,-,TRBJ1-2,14,TGTGCCAGCAGTTTAAGGCGGACTAAGGATGGCTACACCTTC,CASSLRRTKDGYTF
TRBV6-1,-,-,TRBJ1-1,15,TGTGCCAGCAGTTTGGTCCAGGGGTACTTCACTGAAGCTTTCTTT,CASSLVQGYFTEAFF
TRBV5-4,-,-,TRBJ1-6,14,TGTGCCAGCAGTCAACAGGGTAACAGGACACCCCTCCACTTT,CASSQQGNRTPLHF
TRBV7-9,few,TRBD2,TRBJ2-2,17,TGTGCCAGCAGCCCCAAACTAGCGGGGGGGCTCGGCGGGGAGCTGTTTTTT,CASSPKLAGGLGGELFF
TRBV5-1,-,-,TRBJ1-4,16,TGCGCCAGCAGCGCTCAAGTTGGGGGCACTAATGAAAAACTGTTTTTT,CASSAQVGGTNEKLFF
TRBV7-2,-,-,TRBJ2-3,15,TGTGCCAGCAGCTTAGGTCAAATTGGGGAGGATACGCAGTATTTT,CASSLGQIGEDTQYF
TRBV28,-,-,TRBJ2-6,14,TGTGCCAGCAGTTTTATATCTGGGGCCAACGTCCTGACTTTC,CASSFISGANVLTF
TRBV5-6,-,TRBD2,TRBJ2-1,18,TGTGCCAGCAGCCTCCGTCGAGCGGGGGGCCGCCCTTACAATGAGCAGTTCTTC,CASSLRRAGGRPYNEQFF
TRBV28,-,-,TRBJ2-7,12,TGTGCCAGCAGCCTTGCGCCATACGAGCAGTACTTC,CASSLAPYEQYF
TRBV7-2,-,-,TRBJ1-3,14,TGTGCCAGCAGCCCAGGCAGCTACGGAAACACCATATATTTT,CASSPGSYGNTIYF
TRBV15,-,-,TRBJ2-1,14,TGTGCCACCAGCGGTCTTATGGCCGCCAATGAGCAGTTCTTC,CATSGLMAANEQFF
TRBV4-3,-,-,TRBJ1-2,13,TGCGCCAGCAGCCAAGACGGCGGGGACGGCTACACCTTC,CASSQDGGDGYTF
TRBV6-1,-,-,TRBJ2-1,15,TGTGCCAGCACTATAGCGAGAAGCTCCTACAATGAGCAGTTCTTC,CASTIARSSYNEQFF
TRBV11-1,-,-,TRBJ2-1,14,TGTGCCAGCAGCCGTCGGTCGGGGGGCCATGAGCAGTTCTTC,CASSRRSGGHEQFF